The rows below give T cell receptor beta chains drawn from one sample of a study of blood T cell repertoires in COVID-19. Data came from immunoSEQ multiplex PCR; TCRdb stores just in-frame clones and leaves some out. The table lists 350,000 or so clones, roughly 86% of them singletons. Material: peripheral blood. Receptors were obtained from a woman aged 30 to 39 with COVID-19, enrolled during active disease. CDR3s leave out the opening cysteine and the closing phenylalanine or tryptophan.

v_call: TRBV5-1; j_call: TRBJ1-1; cdr3_aa: ASSFGQAEAF
v_call: TRBV11-2; j_call: TRBJ2-1; cdr3_aa: ASSKGSSGLFNEQF
v_call: TRBV7-8; j_call: TRBJ1-4; cdr3_aa: ASSLRPGPPTNEKLF
v_call: TRBV30; j_call: TRBJ1-2; cdr3_aa: AWSPTGAHGYT
v_call: TRBV6-4; j_call: TRBJ2-4; cdr3_aa: ASSDSDTSDIQY
v_call: TRBV28; j_call: TRBJ2-5; cdr3_aa: ASSSPGPSSEPY
v_call: TRBV24-1; j_call: TRBJ2-1; cdr3_aa: ARKRFNEQF
v_call: TRBV28; j_call: TRBJ2-7; cdr3_aa: ASRPTSGASYEQY
v_call: TRBV4-2; j_call: TRBJ2-3; cdr3_aa: ASSQGPSVTDTQY
v_call: TRBV7-9; j_call: TRBJ1-2; cdr3_aa: ASSASGTLNYGYT
v_call: TRBV2; j_call: TRBJ2-7; cdr3_aa: VSSPLNSYEQY
v_call: TRBV19; j_call: TRBJ1-1; cdr3_aa: ASSLQGVTEAF
v_call: TRBV5-1; j_call: TRBJ1-4; cdr3_aa: ASSLGQGEKLF
v_call: TRBV5-6; j_call: TRBJ2-5; cdr3_aa: ASSLFISKTQY
v_call: TRBV3-1/TRBV3-2; j_call: TRBJ1-3; cdr3_aa: ASSAARGHWGNTIY
v_call: TRBV9; j_call: TRBJ2-1; cdr3_aa: ASSVEFRVGVGYNEQF
v_call: TRBV2; j_call: TRBJ2-3; cdr3_aa: ASRGLLSTDTQY
v_call: TRBV4-1; j_call: TRBJ1-4; cdr3_aa: ASSRMEGQPNEKLF
v_call: TRBV7-9; j_call: TRBJ1-1; cdr3_aa: ATLDRDRAF
v_call: TRBV13; j_call: TRBJ2-7; cdr3_aa: ASSLGTGALEQY
v_call: TRBV5-1; j_call: TRBJ1-5; cdr3_aa: ASSFGDRDNQPQH
v_call: TRBV19; j_call: TRBJ2-5; cdr3_aa: ASSMIQGRGQETQY
v_call: TRBV4-1; j_call: TRBJ1-6; cdr3_aa: ASSPSLNSPLH
v_call: TRBV6-5; j_call: TRBJ2-3; cdr3_aa: ASSYRASGTDTQY
v_call: TRBV28; j_call: TRBJ2-7; cdr3_aa: ASSSSGQGLSYEQY
v_call: TRBV28; j_call: TRBJ2-7; cdr3_aa: ASSPPVLAGGRYEQY
v_call: TRBV27; j_call: TRBJ1-5; cdr3_aa: ASSLLASNSNQPQH
v_call: TRBV30; j_call: TRBJ2-1; cdr3_aa: AWNAHYNEQF
v_call: TRBV28; j_call: TRBJ1-5; cdr3_aa: ASQPHRVFQPQH
v_call: TRBV28; j_call: TRBJ1-4; cdr3_aa: ASSLPTGMAEKLF
v_call: TRBV7-9; j_call: TRBJ2-5; cdr3_aa: ASSLGLAEYQETQY
v_call: TRBV6-6; j_call: TRBJ2-1; cdr3_aa: ASSRCIGTGADNEQF
v_call: TRBV24-1; j_call: TRBJ2-1; cdr3_aa: ATSDTESSYNEQF
v_call: TRBV7-3; j_call: TRBJ1-1; cdr3_aa: ASSLYGNTEAF
v_call: TRBV24-1; j_call: TRBJ1-1; cdr3_aa: ATSGPNTEAF
v_call: TRBV24-1; j_call: TRBJ2-1; cdr3_aa: ATSDLAGGKDEQF
v_call: TRBV30; j_call: TRBJ1-4; cdr3_aa: AGARTGNEKLF
v_call: TRBV6-6; j_call: TRBJ1-3; cdr3_aa: AATPGNTIY
v_call: TRBV6-5; j_call: TRBJ1-2; cdr3_aa: ASSYGGLYGYT
v_call: TRBV7-7; j_call: TRBJ2-1; cdr3_aa: ASSLNGGPNEQF
v_call: TRBV30; j_call: TRBJ2-7; cdr3_aa: AWSVQGAGEQY
v_call: TRBV5-1; j_call: TRBJ2-7; cdr3_aa: ASSPNSGRTYEQY
v_call: TRBV18; j_call: TRBJ1-5; cdr3_aa: ASSPGPGQPQH
v_call: TRBV30; j_call: TRBJ2-1; cdr3_aa: AWSPYRRRSYNEQF
v_call: TRBV9; j_call: TRBJ2-5; cdr3_aa: ASSTAGASETQY
v_call: TRBV28; j_call: TRBJ1-3; cdr3_aa: ASSRPRGAPHSTIY